Shown below are 7 T cell receptor beta chains from a single sample sequenced in a study of Graves' ophthalmopathy and Graves' hyperthyroidism. RNA transcripts yielded amplified TCR beta CDR3 regions. The library came from an HTBI-primed first-round RT-PCR and a second-round multiplex PCR. TCRdb independently ran MiXCR on the multiplex PCR reads; one entry per CDR3 protein. The sample lists 620,000 or so distinct CDR3 sequences, around a fifth occurring once. The sample taken for sequencing was peripheral blood. The receptors were sampled from a woman aged 18-29 years with stable Graves' hyperthyroidism. Some clones in this sample may be carry-over from other donors' samples.

CDR3 coding DNA: TGTGCCAGCTCCTACTTCTCCTACGAGCAGTACTTC. Protein: CASSYFSYEQYF. The J gene is TRBJ2-7, the V gene TRBV12-3 or TRBV12-4; no firm D call. The CDR3 has 12 residues. V was trimmed by 8 bases and J by 0 bases, leaving 8 bases between them.

This clonotype was seen ten or more times. V is TRBV6-1 and J is TRBJ2-7; D ambiguous. Trimming removed 1 base from V and 6 bases from J, with 4 bases in between. From germline, CDR1 is MNHNS and CDR2 SASEGT. The CDR3 consists of 11 residues. DNA of the CDR3: TGTGCCAGCAGTGAAGAGATCGAGCAGTACTTC. Protein product: CASSEEIEQYF.

This clonotype was counted only a few times. V is TRBV28 and J is TRBJ1-2, with 7 bases matching TRBD1. V was pared by 6 bases and J by 4 bases, with 11 bases of the junction left unmatched. The CDR3 length is 15 residues. Per germline, CDR1 MDHEN and CDR2 SYDVKM. For the CDR3, the DNA is TGTGCCAGCAGGCCCGGGACAGAGATATTCTATGGCTACACCTTC. It is translated as CASRPGTEIFYGYTF.

This clonotype has a count of ten or more. This rearrangement joins TRBV5-1 to TRBJ1-1; no definite D call. The CDR3 has 14 residues. V lost 2 bases and J lost 5, with 13 bases in between. The germline gives CDR1 SGHRS, CDR2 YFSETQ. This chain's CDR3 is CASSLDVLGTEAFF. CDR3 nucleotide sequence: TGCGCCAGCAGCTTAGACGTATTGGGTACTGAAGCTTTCTTT.

This clonotype was detected many times. The V and J genes are TRBV12-5 and TRBJ1-1, with D uncertain. V lost 7 bases and J lost 6, with 9 bases in between. The CDR3 consists of 11 residues. CDR1 and CDR2 (germline): LGHNT, FRNRAP. CDR3 amino acids: CASATVAEAFF. In DNA form, the CDR3 reads TGTGCTAGTGCAACGGTTGCTGAAGCTTTCTTT.

This clonotype was counted many times. The rearrangement joins TRBV7-6 to TRBJ1-4, with D unclear. CDR1 and CDR2 from the germline V gene are SGHVS and FNYEAQ. V gave up 1 base and J gave up 8 bases, with 11 bases separating them. This CDR3 spans 14 amino acids. Written as DNA, the CDR3 is TGTGCCAGCAGCTTAGGGGCGGGCATCGAAAAACTGTTTTTT. It specifies CASSLGAGIEKLFF.

This clonotype was observed a few times. Here the CDR3 reads CATSREGQGANEQYF. CDR3 sequence (DNA): TGTGCCACCAGCAGAGAGGGACAGGGGGCGAACGAGCAGTACTTC. The chain carries TRBV15 and TRBJ2-7; TRBD1 matches at 12 bases. The trim removed 0 bases at V and 5 bases at J, leaving 2 bases unmatched. CDR1 and CDR2 from the germline V gene are LNHNV and YYDKDF (reference sequence). This CDR3 has 15 amino acids. Filled out from reference TRBV15 and TRBJ2-7, the complete variable domain reads DAMVIQNPRYQVTQFGKPVTLSCSQTLNHNVMYWYQQKSSQAPKLLFHYYDKDFNNEADTPDNFQSRRPNTSFCFLDIRSPGLGDTAMYLCATSREGQGANEQYFGPGTRLTVT.